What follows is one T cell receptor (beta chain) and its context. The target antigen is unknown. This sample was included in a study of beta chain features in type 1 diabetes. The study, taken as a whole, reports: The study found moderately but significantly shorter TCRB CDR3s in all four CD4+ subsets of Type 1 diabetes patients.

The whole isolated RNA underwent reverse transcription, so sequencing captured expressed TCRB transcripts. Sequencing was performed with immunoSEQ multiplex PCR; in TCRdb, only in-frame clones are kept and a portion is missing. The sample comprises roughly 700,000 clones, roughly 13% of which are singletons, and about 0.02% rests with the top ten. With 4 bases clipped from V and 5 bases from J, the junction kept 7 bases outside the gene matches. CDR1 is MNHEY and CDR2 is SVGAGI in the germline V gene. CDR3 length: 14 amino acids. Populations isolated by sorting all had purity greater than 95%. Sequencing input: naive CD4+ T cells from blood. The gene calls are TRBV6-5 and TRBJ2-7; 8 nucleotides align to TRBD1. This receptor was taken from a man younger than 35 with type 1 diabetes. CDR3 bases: TGTGCCAGCAGTTTTGCAGGGGGCTACCACGAGCAGTACTTC. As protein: CASSFAGGYHEQYF.